This entry lists 8 T cell receptor beta chains sequenced from one sample in a study of blood T cell repertoires in COVID-19. Repertoires were generated with immunoSEQ multiplex PCR, while TCRdb's copy carries only in-frame clones and drops some. The table shows about 270,000 clones, with roughly 86% occurring only once. The sequenced material came from peripheral blood. These receptor sequences come from a man aged 35-49 years with active or convalescent COVID-19.

Points on this clone: The same CDR3 also results from other DNA sequences found in this sample. The genes are TRBV20-1 and TRBJ2-5; possibly TRBD2 for D (6 bases). The CDR3 runs to 11 residues. The germline V and J ends were trimmed by 7 bases and 5 bases, with 11 bases remaining between them. Germline V gene data show CDR1 as DFQATT and CDR2 as SNEGSKA (reference sequence). The CDR3 coding sequence is TGCAGTGGCAGAAGCGGGGAGACCCAGTACTTC. It codes for CSGRSGETQYF.

This clone has a single count. This rearrangement joins TRBV19 to TRBJ2-2; 11 nucleotides align to TRBD1. The CDR3 is 14 residues long. Trimming at V came to 5 bases and at J to 7 bases, leaving 3 bases not matched to a gene. Germline V lookup: CDR1 LNHDA, CDR2 SQIVND (reference sequence). The CDR3 sequence is CASSRTGGHGELFF. Here the CDR3 DNA reads TGTGCCAGTAGTCGGACAGGGGGCCACGGGGAGCTGTTTTTT.

The chain employs TRBV14 and TRBJ2-2; 9 bases agree with TRBD1. With V trimmed by 4 bases and J by 5 bases, 11 bases remained unmatched. Per germline, CDR1 SGHDN and CDR2 FVKESK. The CDR3 is made up of 17 amino acids. CDR3 sequence reads: CASSRNTGGARTGELFF. The CDR3 nucleotides are TGTGCCAGCAGCCGGAACACAGGGGGCGCGAGGACCGGGGAGCTGTTTTTT.

The chain combines TRBV7-9 with TRBJ1-2; tentative D call: TRBD1 (5 bases). V was pared by 6 bases and J by 6 bases, with 11 bases between. CDR3 length equals 12 residues. Germline V gene lookup returns CDR1 SEHNR and CDR2 FQNEAQ (reference sequence). The CDR3 is CASRDRGDGYTF. CDR3 DNA sequence: TGTGCCAGCAGGGACCGGGGGGATGGCTACACCTTC.

The chain uses TRBV27 and TRBJ1-5; 7 positions match TRBD1. Germline-derived CDR1 and CDR2 are MNHEY and SMNVEV (reference sequence). This CDR3 has 17 amino acids. V shed 0 bases, J shed 0 bases, and the junction held 5 bases outside the gene matches. CDR3 nucleotides: TGTGCCAGCAGTTTATCAGCGACAGGGAATAGCAATCAGCCCCAGCATTTT. This sequence encodes CASSLSATGNSNQPQHF.

The chain uses TRBV18 and TRBJ1-6; tentative D call: TRBD1 (6 bases). V was trimmed by 2 bases and J by 1 base, leaving 15 bases between them. Germline values: CDR1 KGHSH, CDR2 LQKENI. The CDR3 is 18 amino acids. The CDR3 sequence is CASSPFPQGQSYNSPLHF. In DNA form, the CDR3 reads TGTGCCAGCTCACCATTCCCACAGGGTCAGTCCTATAATTCACCCCTCCACTTT.

This clone was recorded only once. V gene TRBV6-4 combines with J gene TRBJ1-1; no reliable D call. V lost 3 bases to trimming and J lost 3 bases, with 8 bases between them. The CDR3 has 13 amino acids. Germline V gives CDR1 MRHNA, CDR2 SNTAGT. CDR3 nucleotide sequence: TGTGCCAGCAGTGAAATGGAGGACACTGAAGCTTTCTTT. Its protein is CASSEMEDTEAFF.

The chain has TRBV4-1 and TRBJ1-5; 7 bases are shared with TRBD1. Germline trimming cut 7 bases from V and 3 bases from J; bases unmatched to any gene: 6. This CDR3 is built from 14 residues. Germline values: CDR1 MGHRA, CDR2 YSYEKL. This CDR3 reads CASTPDRFNQPQHF. The CDR3 DNA follows: TGCGCCAGCACTCCGGACAGGTTCAATCAGCCCCAGCATTTT.